The 25 T cell receptor beta chains presented below share a single source sample, sequenced in a study of blood T cell repertoires in COVID-19. Some clones are missing from TCRdb's copy, which holds only in-frame ones; the method was immunoSEQ multiplex PCR. Of approximately 350,000 clones detected, around nine tenths appear once; the ten largest clones hold under 8.5%. The sequenced sample was peripheral blood. All receptors come from a woman aged 55 to 70 with COVID-19, enrolled during active disease.

The genes are TRBV6-4 and TRBJ2-2; 7 bases are shared with TRBD1. The J segment lost 7 bases and the V segment lost 8 bases, leaving 25 bases of the junction unmatched. This CDR3 spans 19 amino acids. Germline V gene lookup returns CDR1 MRHNA and CDR2 SNTAGT. DNA for the CDR3: TGTGCCAGCCTTTCGGAAAGGGGGCGCTTACGCATCTCCGACGGGGAGCTGTTTTTT. This gives the protein CASLSERGRLRISDGELFF.

The chain combines TRBV2 with TRBJ2-2; 8 bases are a match to TRBD2. Germline CDR1 reads SNHLY; CDR2 reads FYNNEI. The CDR3 is 13 residues long. The J segment lost 3 bases and the V segment lost 10 bases, leaving 4 bases of the junction unmatched. CDR3 nucleotides: TGTGCCACCCCGGGAGGGGACACCGGGGAGCTGTTTTTT. Translated: CATPGGDTGELFF.

V is TRBV16 and J is TRBJ1-1; D is uncertain. The germline V and J ends were trimmed by 7 bases and 3 bases, with 6 bases remaining between them. The germline CDR1 and CDR2 sequences are KGHSY and FQNENV. The CDR3 has 11 amino acids. CDR3 loop: CASTLYTEAFF. In DNA, the CDR3 is TGTGCCAGCACTTTGTACACTGAAGCTTTCTTT. The variable domain in full, with the rest retrieved from reference TRBV16 and TRBJ1-1, is GEEVAQTPKHLVRGEGQKAKLYCAPIKGHSYVFWYQQVLKNEFKFLISFQNENVFDETGMPKERFSAKCLPNSPCSLEIQATKLEDSAVYFCASTLYTEAFFGQGTRLTVV.

In its sample, this clone was seen a few times. The chain links TRBV24-1 to TRBJ2-2; the D is unclear. V lost 8 bases, J lost 9 bases, and 15 bases lay in between. CDR3 length: 13 residues. Germline values: CDR1 KGHDR, CDR2 SFDVKD. CDR3 loop: CATTQSRGWELFF. The DNA of the CDR3 is TGTGCCACCACCCAAAGTCGCGGCTGGGAGCTGTTTTTT.

The chain links TRBV5-1 to TRBJ2-3, with 8 bases lining up with TRBD1. CDR3 length: 15 residues. The trim removed 3 bases at V and 2 bases at J, leaving 5 bases unmatched. Looked up from germline, CDR1 is SGHRS and CDR2 is YFSETQ. CDR3 DNA: TGCGCCAGCAGCTCCCAGGGGGCTATCACAGATACGCAGTATTTT. It is translated as CASSSQGAITDTQYF.

The J gene is TRBJ2-3, the V gene TRBV6-2 or TRBV6-3; 7 bases line up with TRBD1. V dropped 6 bases and J dropped 4; count of bases not matched to a gene: 10. The CDR3 has 15 residues. CDR1 is MNHEY and CDR2 is SVGEGT in the germline V gene. For the CDR3, the DNA is TGTGCCAGCAGCTGGGACAGAAAGGGACCAGATACGCAGTATTTT. Its protein product is CASSWDRKGPDTQYF.

The genes are TRBV29-1 and TRBJ2-7, with D possibly TRBD1 on 6 matching bases. V was trimmed by 6 bases and J by 6 bases, leaving 15 bases between them. Germline V gene lookup returns CDR1 SQVTM and CDR2 ANQGSEA. This CDR3 region has 12 residues. CDR3 sequence (DNA): TGCAGCGTAGAGACAGGTGCCGGCGAGCAGTACTTC. Translated: CSVETGAGEQYF.

The chain joins TRBV4-2 to TRBJ2-3; 14 bases map to TRBD2. The V gene's germline CDR1 is LGHNA and CDR2 YNFKEQ. The CDR3 is made up of 16 amino acids. With V trimmed by 3 bases and J by 4 bases, 3 bases remained unmatched. CDR3 amino acids: CASSHPGLAGADTQYF. Here the CDR3 DNA reads TGTGCCAGCAGCCACCCGGGACTAGCGGGGGCAGATACGCAGTATTTT.

The rearrangement links TRBV25-1 to TRBJ2-3; D is possibly TRBD2 (6 bases). The germline CDR1 and CDR2 sequences are MGHDK and SYGVNS. CDR3 length: 16 residues. Between the trimmed V and J ends, which lost 2 bases and 2 bases, there was a span of 14 bases. The CDR3 loop is CASSEPPTGDTDTQYF. The CDR3 DNA follows: TGTGCCAGCAGTGAACCTCCGACGGGGGACACAGATACGCAGTATTTT.

V is TRBV6-1 and J is TRBJ1-2; 8 bases are shared with TRBD1. The junction had 2 bases not matched to a gene; V was cut back by 3 bases and J by 8 bases. CDR1 MNHNS and CDR2 SASEGT come from the germline V gene. This CDR3 has 12 residues. CDR3 loop: CASSDRGQGYTF. The CDR3, as DNA: TGTGCCAGCAGTGACAGGGGGCAGGGCTACACCTTC.

This clone was found a few times. The V call is TRBV7-2, the J call TRBJ1-2, with D tentatively TRBD1 (6 bases). V was clipped by 6 bases and J by 4 bases, with 15 bases between them. The CDR3 extends over 14 amino acids. Germline assignment: CDR1 SGHTA and CDR2 FQGNSA. Here the CDR3 DNA reads TGTGCCAGCAGATACACAACAGGGACCTATGGCTACACCTTC. Its translation is CASRYTTGTYGYTF.

This rearrangement joins TRBV2 to TRBJ1-5, with 7 bases identical to TRBD1. The CDR3 is made up of 14 amino acids. Per the germline V gene, CDR1 is SNHLY and CDR2 is FYNNEI. V dropped 6 bases and J dropped 4; count of bases not matched to a gene: 6. The CDR3 spells CASSGGQHNQPQHF. Written as DNA, the CDR3 is TGTGCCAGCAGCGGGGGACAGCATAATCAGCCCCAGCATTTT.

The rearrangement links TRBV13 to TRBJ2-3; D perhaps matches TRBD2 (5 bases). Looked up from germline, CDR1 is PRHDT and CDR2 is FYEKMQ (reference sequence). V was trimmed by 5 bases and J by 4 bases, leaving 16 bases between them. The CDR3 is 15 amino acids. The CDR3 protein is CASSADILGADTQYF. The CDR3 bases are TGTGCCAGCAGCGCTGATATCCTCGGGGCAGATACGCAGTATTTT.

This sequence joins TRBV7-2 and TRBJ1-3; D unclear. Germline CDR1 reads SGHTA; CDR2 reads FQGNSA. The CDR3 loop spans 14 amino acids. V dropped 6 bases and J dropped 0 bases, with 9 bases sitting between them. This CDR3 reads CASSPVFSGNTIYF. The CDR3 DNA sequence: TGTGCCAGCAGTCCGGTGTTCTCTGGAAACACCATATATTTT. Filled out from reference TRBV7-2 and TRBJ1-3, the complete variable domain reads GAGVSQSPSNKVTEKGKDVELRCDPISGHTALYWYRQSLGQGLEFLIYFQGNSAPDKSGLPSDRFSAERTGGSVSTLTIQRTQQEDSAVYLCASSPVFSGNTIYFGEGSWLTVV.

CDR3 nucleotides: TGTGCCAGCAGCCTCGGAAGCGGGGGGGCAATAAAGACCCAGTACTTC. Translated: CASSLGSGGAIKTQYF. The V gene is TRBV7-6, the J gene TRBJ2-5; 10 bases align to TRBD2. CDR3 length: 16 amino acids. V lost 5 bases, J lost 6 bases, and 12 bases stayed unmatched. CDR1 and CDR2 (germline): SGHVS, FNYEAQ.

Note on this clone: One end of the junction varies from germline; a read error may be responsible. This chain links TRBV5-4 with TRBJ2-2, with TRBD2 matching 9 bases. Per the germline V gene, CDR1 is SGHNT and CDR2 is YYREEE (reference sequence). CDR3 length: 14 residues. CDR3 nucleotide sequence: TGTGCCAGCAGCCATCGCGGGGGGGGCGGGCAGCTGTTTTTT. This gives the protein CASSHRGGGGQLFF.

The genes are TRBV21-1 and TRBJ2-2; TRBD1, the table's D call, was not compared with the DNA. TRBV21-1 is marked as a pseudogene. The CDR3 covers 16 residues. CDR3 sequence reads: CASSKLQGENTGELFF. The CDR3 region has the DNA TGTGCCAGCAGCAAACTACAGGGGGAGAACACCGGGGAGCTGTTTTTT.

This sequence joins TRBV29-1 and TRBJ1-5; TRBD1 is a possible D gene (6 bases). V was clipped by 3 bases and J by 6 bases, with 12 bases between them. The CDR3 length is 13 residues. The germline V gene has CDR1 SQVTM and CDR2 ANQGSEA. CDR3 in DNA: TGCAGCGTTGATGGGGGCAGCGGTCAGCCCCAGCATTTT. Translation gives CSVDGGSGQPQHF.

This chain uses TRBV11-2 with TRBJ1-2; 7 nucleotides agree with TRBD1. Germline V gives CDR1 SGHAT, CDR2 FQNNGV. J was trimmed by 6 bases and V by 0 bases; bases with no gene match: 7. The CDR3 extends over 15 amino acids. The CDR3 protein is CASSLESGTDNGYTF. The CDR3 coding sequence is TGTGCCAGCAGCTTAGAGTCCGGGACAGATAATGGCTACACCTTC.

The V and J genes are TRBV12-5 and TRBJ1-2; D may be TRBD1 (5 bases). V was pared by 2 bases and J by 7 bases, with 14 bases between. From germline, CDR1 is LGHNT and CDR2 FRNRAP. The CDR3 runs to 14 residues. The CDR3, as DNA: TGTGCTAGTGGTTTGCGCGCTGCCCAGGGTGGCTACACCTTC. Its protein is CASGLRAAQGGYTF.

CDR3 DNA: TGTGCCAGCAGTTCCCTAGCGGGGGCGTCCTACAATGAGCAGTTCTTC. Translation gives CASSSLAGASYNEQFF. This chain uses TRBV27 with TRBJ2-1, with TRBD2 matching over 10 bases. Per germline, CDR1 MNHEY and CDR2 SMNVEV (reference sequence). The CDR3 is made up of 16 amino acids. J was trimmed by 1 base and V by 4 bases; bases with no gene match: 4.

The chain links TRBV19 to TRBJ2-2, with D possibly matching TRBD2 (5 bases). The ends were cut back, 4 bases at V and 3 bases at J, with 12 bases in the middle. The CDR3 length is 15 residues. Germline CDR1 LNHDA, CDR2 SQIVND (reference sequence). CDR3: CASSNPGIYTGELFF. CDR3 sequence (DNA): TGTGCCAGTAGTAATCCCGGGATTTACACCGGGGAGCTGTTTTTT.

This clone showed up just once. This chain uses TRBV15 with TRBJ1-2; D is unresolved. The germline V gene has CDR1 LNHNV and CDR2 YYDKDF (reference sequence). The CDR3 is 12 amino acids. V was cut by 1 base and J by 4 bases, with 4 bases left in between. The CDR3 nucleotides are TGTGCCACCAGCAGAGGGAGCTATGGCTACACCTTC. This encodes CATSRGSYGYTF.

The chain is built from TRBV5-1 and TRBJ1-2, with 10 nucleotides matching TRBD1. V lost 9 bases to trimming and J lost 4 bases; unmatched junction nucleotides: 12. CDR3 length: 15 amino acids. Germline V gene sequence: CDR1 SGHRS, CDR2 YFSETQ. The CDR3 protein is CATKPTTGGLYGYTF. The DNA for the CDR3 is TGCGCCACCAAACCGACGACAGGGGGCCTCTATGGCTACACCTTC.

The rearrangement links TRBV9 to TRBJ1-4; 9 positions agree with TRBD1. Trimming cost V 3 bases and J 2 bases; bases outside gene matches: 2. The germline V gene encodes CDR1 SGDLS and CDR2 YYNGEE. CDR3 length: 15 amino acids. The CDR3 region is CASSGGTGTNEKLFF. In DNA form, the CDR3 reads TGTGCCAGCAGCGGAGGGACAGGGACTAATGAAAAACTGTTTTTT. The entire variable domain, with the rest obtained from reference TRBV9 and TRBJ1-4, is as follows: DSGVTQTPKHLITATGQRVTLRCSPRSGDLSVYWYQQSLDQGLQFLIQYYNGEERAKGNILERFSAQQFPDLHSELNLSSLELGDSALYFCASSGGTGTNEKLFFGSGTQLSVL.